These 17 T cell receptor beta chains originate from one sample sequenced in a study of vaccination and CD4 T cells after COVID-19. No antigens are known for them. Treatment described: roughly 10-day PBMC culture with coronavirus spike peptide pools or control peptides (ViraFEST assay). With the Oncomine TCR Beta short-read assay, DNA from cultured CD4+ T cells was sequenced. TCRdb re-analysed the PCR reads in MiXCR, keeping a single row per CDR3 protein. Counted here are nearly 15,000 distinct CDR3 sequences, roughly 48% occurring once; the ten biggest clones make up 12%. Sequenced sample: CD4+ T cells from blood, cultured in vitro. All receptors come from a human donor who had recovered from COVID-19.

This clonotype was found once. The rearrangement joins TRBV12-3 or TRBV12-4 to TRBJ1-1; no clear D. Trimming removed 4 bases at V and 0 bases at J, with 6 bases between. There are 13 residues in the CDR3. The CDR3 DNA reads TGTGCCAGCAGTTCCGTCATGAACACTGAAGCTTTCTTT. Its protein product is CASSSVMNTEAFF.

This clonotype has more than one count but fewer than ten. The chain employs TRBV28 and TRBJ2-7, with D maybe TRBD2 (5 bases). Germline V gene sequence: CDR1 MDHEN, CDR2 SYDVKM. The CDR3 runs to 15 residues. Trimming took 2 bases from V and 0 from J, leaving 11 bases between them. This chain's CDR3 is CASSLHSEGSYEQYF. Written as DNA, the CDR3 is TGTGCCAGCAGTTTACACTCCGAGGGCTCCTACGAGCAGTACTTC.

The chain employs TRBV18 and TRBJ1-5; 11 nucleotides agree with TRBD1. Germline loops: CDR1 KGHSH, CDR2 LQKENI. V gave up 3 bases and J gave up 6 bases; unmatched junction bases: 1. This CDR3 is built from 14 residues. In nucleotides, the CDR3 is TGTGCCAGCTCACCGGGACAGGGGGGTCAGCCCCAGCATTTT. This codes for CASSPGQGGQPQHF.

This chain links TRBV28 with TRBJ2-3, with TRBD1 as a possible D gene (6 bases). V was pared by 5 bases and J by 8 bases, with 17 bases between. The CDR3 length is 14 residues. Germline values: CDR1 MDHEN, CDR2 SYDVKM. The CDR3 region has the DNA TGTGCCAGCAGTCCGACTCAGGGGTTGAGTACGCAGTATTTT. Translation gives CASSPTQGLSTQYF.

In DNA, the CDR3 is TGCGCCAGCAGCTTCGGGGAGATGAACACTGAAGCTTTCTTT. The encoded protein is CASSFGEMNTEAFF. The chain has TRBV5-1 and TRBJ1-1; no clear D. V was shortened by 2 bases and J by 0 bases, with 8 bases between the two germline ends. The V gene's germline CDR1 is SGHRS and CDR2 YFSETQ. The CDR3 covers 14 residues.

This clonotype has more than one count but fewer than ten. This sequence joins TRBV7-9 and TRBJ1-1; D remains unclear. Trimming took 1 base from V and 1 from J, leaving 4 bases between them. The germline V gene encodes CDR1 SEHNR and CDR2 FQNEAQ (reference sequence). This CDR3 has 13 amino acids. In DNA form, the CDR3 reads TGTGCCAGCAGCTTAGAGGGGAACACTGAAGCTTTCTTT. Translating it yields CASSLEGNTEAFF.

This chain joins TRBV6-1 and TRBJ2-3; D unresolved. Trimming cost V 5 bases and J 4 bases, with 10 bases left between them. The germline V gene has CDR1 MNHNS and CDR2 SASEGT. This CDR3 has 13 amino acids. This chain's CDR3 is CASSPYQSDTQYF. In nucleotides, the CDR3 is TGTGCCAGCAGTCCATATCAGTCAGATACGCAGTATTTT.

Here the CDR3 reads CASSLVNTGGANVLTF. The DNA of the CDR3 is TGCGCCAGCAGCTTGGTAAACACGGGCGGGGCCAACGTCCTGACTTTC. The gene calls are TRBV5-1 and TRBJ2-6, with D unclear. This CDR3 is 16 amino acids long. V was pared by 0 bases and J by 4 bases, with 11 bases between. Germline V gene data show CDR1 as SGHRS and CDR2 as YFSETQ.

V is TRBV6-1 and J is TRBJ2-7; possibly TRBD1 or TRBD2 for D (5 bases each). The germline V gene encodes CDR1 MNHNS and CDR2 SASEGT. The length of the CDR3 is 15 residues. Trimming pared 8 bases from V and 9 bases from J, leaving 26 bases between. CDR3 protein: CASLLDTRGPSVQYF. The CDR3 DNA follows: TGTGCCAGCCTGTTGGACACTCGGGGTCCCTCTGTGCAGTACTTC.

The genes are TRBV6-2 or TRBV6-3 and TRBJ2-7; 10 nucleotides align to TRBD2. The J segment lost 1 base and the V segment lost 2 bases, leaving 8 bases of the junction unmatched. Per germline, CDR1 MNHEY and CDR2 SVGEGT. The CDR3 length is 17 residues. DNA for the CDR3: TGTGCCAGCAGTTACGAGAGGACTAGCGGCTTATCCTACGAGCAGTACTTC. Amino acids: CASSYERTSGLSYEQYF.

This chain connects TRBV10-2 to TRBJ2-5; D may be TRBD1 (6 bases). CDR1 is WSHSY, CDR2 SAAADI, per germline. V lost 10 bases, J lost 4 bases, and 16 bases lay in between. CDR3 size: 13 residues. The CDR3 DNA is TGCGCCACAGACCCAGGGGTACGAGAGACCCAGTACTTC. Translated: CATDPGVRETQYF.

The chain is built from TRBV20-1 and TRBJ2-7, with D uncertain. The CDR3 has 13 residues. Deletions cut 3 bases from V and 0 bases from J, with 9 bases between. Germline V gene sequence: CDR1 DFQATT, CDR2 SNEGSKA (reference sequence). Written as DNA, the CDR3 is TGCAGTGCTAGGTGGCTCATCTCCTACGAGCAGTACTTC. It codes for CSARWLISYEQYF.

CDR3 coding DNA: TGTGCCAGCTCAGTAATCAGAACTAGCACAGATACGCAGTATTTT. Translated, it gives CASSVIRTSTDTQYF. This rearrangement joins TRBV28 to TRBJ2-3, with D unclear. The germline CDR1 and CDR2 sequences are MDHEN and SYDVKM. Deletions cut 8 bases from V and 0 bases from J, with 15 bases between. The CDR3 covers 15 residues.

Remarks on this clonotype: One junction end does not reproduce the germline sequence, and a read error may be involved. The chain uses TRBV7-7 and TRBJ2-2; unclear D gene. This CDR3 is built from 17 residues. Germline V gene sequence: CDR1 SSHAT, CDR2 FNYEAQ (reference sequence). This CDR3 reads CASSLRLPGVNTGELFF. The CDR3 DNA sequence: TGTGCTAGCAGCTTACGGCTCCCCGGAGTCAACACCGGGGAGCTGTTTTTT. The full variable domain, rest sourced from reference TRBV7-7 and TRBJ2-2, is GAGVSQSPRYKVTKRGQDVTLRCDPISSHATLYWYQQALGQGPEFLTYFNYEAQPDKSGLPSDRFSAERPEGSISTLTIQRTEQRDSAMYRCASSLRLPGVNTGELFFGEGSRLTVL.

This clonotype is a singleton in its sample. The rearrangement joins TRBV29-1 to TRBJ2-1; D unresolved. Trimming cost V 7 bases and J 8 bases, with 12 bases left between them. The CDR3 extends over 11 amino acids. Germline CDR1 and CDR2: SQVTM and ANQGSEA. In nucleotides, the CDR3 is TGCAGCGGGGCATCGCTCTATGAGCAGTTCTTC. The encoded protein is CSGASLYEQFF.

This clonotype came up a few times. V and J are TRBV20-1 and TRBJ1-2; D may be TRBD1 (5 bases). From germline, CDR1 is DFQATT and CDR2 SNEGSKA (reference sequence). The CDR3 length is 15 residues. V was clipped by 0 bases and J by 2 bases, with 13 bases between them. The CDR3 nucleotides read TGCAGTGCTAGAGACCATTCAGGGACGAACTATGGCTACACCTTC. Translated: CSARDHSGTNYGYTF.

This clonotype came up a few times. The J gene is TRBJ2-7, the V gene TRBV20-1, with D tentatively TRBD1 or TRBD2 (7 bases each). CDR3 length equals 15 residues. In germline, CDR1 is DFQATT, CDR2 SNEGSKA (reference sequence). V was pared by 6 bases and J by 2 bases, with 20 bases between. Here the CDR3 reads CSATTTGRAPYEQYF. DNA for the CDR3: TGCAGTGCGACTACGACAGGGAGGGCCCCCTACGAGCAGTACTTC.